Below, one T cell receptor beta chain is given with its context. V was clipped by 5 bases and J by 7 bases; unmatched bases: 15. CDR3 length: 18 amino acids. Germline V gene data show CDR1 as LNHDA and CDR2 as SQIVND (reference sequence). The sample belongs to a study of cytomegalovirus exposure and HLA in healthy donors. Primers included in the PCR were 60 Vbeta and 13 Jbeta primers. The repertoire was sequenced with immunoSEQ multiplex PCR; TCRdb's copy has only in-frame clones and lacks some. The data show fewer than 200,000 clones, about three quarters seen once. The chain combines TRBV19 with TRBJ2-5, with 14 bases fitting TRBD2. The receptor was derived from a man in his forties or fifties in good health and CMV-seronegative. The specimen sequenced was PBMCs. In DNA, the CDR3 is TGTGCCAGTAGTTCCAACCCGGGACTAGCGGGAGTTGCGGGGACCCAGTACTTC. It specifies CASSSNPGLAGVAGTQYF.